The 5 T cell receptor beta chains listed next were all sequenced from one sample in a study of prognosis after radiotherapy for stage I lung cancer. Amplification of TCR beta CDR3 from genomic DNA used two-round multiplex PCR. Gene-specific TRBV and TRBJ primers were used in PCR round one. TCRdb redid the calling of the multiplex PCR reads with MiXCR, one entry per CDR3 protein. Of roughly 23,000 distinct CDR3 sequences in the sample, less than 50% are singletons; the top ten hold approximately 33%. The sequencing used PBMCs, collected before or after stereotactic body radiation therapy (not recorded which). The origin of the receptors is a donor aged 50 or older with non-small cell lung cancer.

The sample holds many counts of this clonotype. The rearrangement joins TRBV7-2 to TRBJ1-5; TRBD1 matches at 8 bases. V was pared by 2 bases and J by 3 bases, with 6 bases of the junction left unmatched. The length of the CDR3 is 16 residues. The V gene's germline CDR1 is SGHTA and CDR2 FQGNSA. For the CDR3, the DNA is TGTGCCAGCAGCTTACAGGGGGCGGGGAACAATCAGCCCCAGCATTTT. Translating gives CASSLQGAGNNQPQHF.

This clonotype was seen ten or more times. The CDR3 end shows no conserved phenylalanine or tryptophan, and so a read error is likely. The V and J genes are TRBV24-1 and TRBJ1-1, with a possible D match to TRBD1 (5 bases). Germline V lookup: CDR1 KGHDR, CDR2 SFDVKD. CDR3 length equals 11 residues. Deletions cut 4 bases from V and 9 bases from J, with 8 bases between. CDR3 region: CATSDGTQAFL. The CDR3 DNA follows: TGTGCCACCAGTGACGGGACGCAAGCTTTCCTT.

This clonotype is categorized as medium-sized (0.01 to 0.1%). The chain has TRBV2 and TRBJ1-5, with D perhaps matching TRBD1 (5 bases). The length of the CDR3 is 13 residues. The germline V gene encodes CDR1 SNHLY and CDR2 FYNNEI. Between the trimmed V and J ends, which lost 6 bases and 7 bases, there was a span of 13 bases. CDR3 coding DNA: TGTGCCAGCAGAGCTACAGGTCTCCAGCCCCAGCATTTT. Its translation is CASRATGLQPQHF.

The V call is TRBV27, the J call TRBJ2-7, with 9 bases lining up with TRBD2. Germline V CDR1 and CDR2: MNHEY, SMNVEV (reference sequence). The CDR3 loop spans 14 amino acids. V trimming: 6 bases; J trimming: 3 bases; junction bases outside the gene matches: 6. Written as DNA, the CDR3 is TGTGCCAGCAGACGGACTAGCGTAGGCTACGAGCAGTACTTC. Protein: CASRRTSVGYEQYF.

Note on this clonotype: With only one base between it and a far larger clone, this is likely a read error. The chain combines TRBV10-3 with TRBJ2-5; D may be TRBD1 (5 bases). TRBJ2-1 explains the end of the DNA better; the J call may be wrong. The CDR3 is 14 amino acids. Per germline, CDR1 ENHRY and CDR2 SYGVKD. The CDR3 DNA reads TGTGCCATCAGTTTAGACAGAAGTTACAATGATCAGTTCTTC. It yields the protein CAISLDRSYNDQFF.